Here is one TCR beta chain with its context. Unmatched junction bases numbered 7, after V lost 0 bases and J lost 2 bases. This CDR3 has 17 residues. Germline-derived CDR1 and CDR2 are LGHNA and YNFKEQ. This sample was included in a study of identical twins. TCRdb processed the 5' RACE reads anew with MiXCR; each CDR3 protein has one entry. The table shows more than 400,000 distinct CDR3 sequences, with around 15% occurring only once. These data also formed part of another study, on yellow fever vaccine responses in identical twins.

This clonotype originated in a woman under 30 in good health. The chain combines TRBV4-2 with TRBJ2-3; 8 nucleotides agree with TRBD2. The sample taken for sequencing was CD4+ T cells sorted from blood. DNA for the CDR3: TGTGCCAGCAGCCAAGATGGGGCTAGCGGGTTCACAGATACGCAGTATTTT. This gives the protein CASSQDGASGFTDTQYF.